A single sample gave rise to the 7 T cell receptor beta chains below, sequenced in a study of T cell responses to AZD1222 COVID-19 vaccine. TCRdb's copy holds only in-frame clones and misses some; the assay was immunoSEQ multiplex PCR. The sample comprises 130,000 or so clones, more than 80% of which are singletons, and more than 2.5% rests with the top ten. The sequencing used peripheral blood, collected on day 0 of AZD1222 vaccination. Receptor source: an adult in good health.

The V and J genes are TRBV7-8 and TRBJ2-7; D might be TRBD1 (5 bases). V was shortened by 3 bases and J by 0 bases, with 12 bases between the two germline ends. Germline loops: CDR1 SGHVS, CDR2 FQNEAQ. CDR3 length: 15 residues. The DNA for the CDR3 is TGTGCCAGCAGCTTCCTTACGACAGTCTCCTACGAGCAGTACTTC. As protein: CASSFLTTVSYEQYF.

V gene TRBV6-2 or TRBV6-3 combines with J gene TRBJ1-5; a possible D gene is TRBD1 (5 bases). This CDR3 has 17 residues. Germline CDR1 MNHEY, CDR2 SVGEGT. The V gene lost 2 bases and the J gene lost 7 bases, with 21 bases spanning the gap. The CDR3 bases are TGTGCCAGCAGTTACCCCCCTTGGGGCAGGGCAGGGCAGCCCCAGCATTTT. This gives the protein CASSYPPWGRAGQPQHF.

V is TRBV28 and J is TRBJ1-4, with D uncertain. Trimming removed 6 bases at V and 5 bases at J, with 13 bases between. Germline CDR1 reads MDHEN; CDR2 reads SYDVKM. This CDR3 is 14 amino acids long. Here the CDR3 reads CASSQNLVNEKLFF. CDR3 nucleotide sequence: TGTGCCAGCAGCCAAAACTTAGTGAATGAAAAACTGTTTTTT.

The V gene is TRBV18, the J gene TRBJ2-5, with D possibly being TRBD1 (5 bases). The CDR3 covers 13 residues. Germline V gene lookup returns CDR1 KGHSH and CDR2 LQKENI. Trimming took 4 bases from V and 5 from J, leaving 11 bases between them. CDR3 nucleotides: TGTGCCAGCTCACGTCGGGCAGGGGAGACCCAGTACTTC. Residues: CASSRRAGETQYF. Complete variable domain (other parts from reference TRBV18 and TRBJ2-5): NAGVMQNPRHLVRRRGQEARLRCSPMKGHSHVYWYRQLPEEGLKFMVYLQKENIIDESGMPKERFSAEFPKEGPSILRIQQVVRGDSAAYFCASSRRAGETQYFGPGTRLLVL.

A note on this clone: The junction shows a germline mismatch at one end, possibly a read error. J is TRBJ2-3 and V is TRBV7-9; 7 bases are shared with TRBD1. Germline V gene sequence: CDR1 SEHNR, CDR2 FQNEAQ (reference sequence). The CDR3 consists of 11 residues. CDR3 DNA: TGTGCCACCAGCAGGGGGAATACGCAGTATTTT. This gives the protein CATSRGNTQYF.

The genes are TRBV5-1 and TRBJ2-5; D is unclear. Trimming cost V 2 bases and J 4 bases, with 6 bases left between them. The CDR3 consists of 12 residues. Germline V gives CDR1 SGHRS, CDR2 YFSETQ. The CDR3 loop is CASSLTRETQYF. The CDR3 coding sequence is TGCGCCAGCAGCTTAACTCGAGAGACCCAGTACTTC.

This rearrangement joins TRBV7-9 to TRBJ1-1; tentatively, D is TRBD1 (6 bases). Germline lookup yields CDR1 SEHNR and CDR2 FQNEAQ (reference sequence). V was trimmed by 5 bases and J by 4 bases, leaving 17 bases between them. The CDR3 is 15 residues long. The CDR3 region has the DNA TGTGCCAGCAGCATCCTGGAACAGGGTGGCACTGAAGCTTTCTTT. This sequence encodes CASSILEQGGTEAFF.